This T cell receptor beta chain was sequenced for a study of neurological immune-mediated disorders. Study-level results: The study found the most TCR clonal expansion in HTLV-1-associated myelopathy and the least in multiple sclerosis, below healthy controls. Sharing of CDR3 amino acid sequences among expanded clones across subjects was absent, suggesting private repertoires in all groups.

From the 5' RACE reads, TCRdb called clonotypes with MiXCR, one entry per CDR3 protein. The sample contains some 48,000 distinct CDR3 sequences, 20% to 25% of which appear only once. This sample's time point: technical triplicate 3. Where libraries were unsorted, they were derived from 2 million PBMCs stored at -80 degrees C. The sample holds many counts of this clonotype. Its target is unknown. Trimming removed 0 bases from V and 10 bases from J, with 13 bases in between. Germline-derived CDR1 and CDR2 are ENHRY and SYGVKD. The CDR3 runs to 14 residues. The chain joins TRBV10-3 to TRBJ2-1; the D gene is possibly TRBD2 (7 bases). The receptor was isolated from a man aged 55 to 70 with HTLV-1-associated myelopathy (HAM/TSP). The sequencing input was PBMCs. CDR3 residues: CAISESLTGGEQFF. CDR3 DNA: TGTGCCATCAGTGAGTCCTTGACGGGGGGCGAGCAGTTCTTC.